The subject of this entry is one TCR beta chain. The sample holds other DNA sequences that translate to the same CDR3. The data were taken from a study of T cell changes during pregnancy in multiple sclerosis. This CDR3 comprises 14 residues. V was clipped by 0 bases and J by 2 bases, with 8 bases between them. Here immunoSEQ multiplex PCR was the method, and the copy in TCRdb shows in-frame clones only, minus some. Among tens of thousands of clones listed, more than 75% were seen once. The specimen comprised CD8+ T cells from peripheral blood mononuclear cells, sampled before pregnancy. This receptor was obtained from a female donor with multiple sclerosis, enrolled in a pregnancy study. This rearrangement joins TRBV5-3 to TRBJ1-2, with D unclear. TRBV5-3 is an ORF, and what it does is uncertain. This CDR3 reads CARSLGGWNYGYTF. The CDR3 DNA follows: TGTGCCAGAAGCTTGGGAGGGTGGAACTATGGCTACACCTTC.